This TCR beta chain was found in a study of blood T cells in healthy people across ages. The length of the CDR3 is 15 residues. Losses at the gene ends were 4 bases for V and 3 bases for J; bases not matched to a gene: 7. Germline V gene sequence: CDR1 SGHTA, CDR2 FQGNSA. The table lists this clonotype with many counts. A second PCR, run for about 7 to 11 cycles, used a sample-barcoded 5' primer plus a J-beta primer mix. Researchers report that each sample yielded at least 2.5 million CDR3-containing paired-end reads. TCRdb analysed the 5' RACE reads with MiXCR anew, one entry per CDR3 protein. The table includes more than 800,000 distinct CDR3 sequences, 29% detected once. Researchers report isolating at least 6 million PBMCs per sample.

The clonotype originates from a woman of 80 years or more in good health. V gene TRBV7-2 combines with J gene TRBJ2-7; 9 bases line up with TRBD1. Source material: blood. CDR3 residues: CASSYRDRAGYEQYF. CDR3 DNA: TGTGCCAGCAGCTACCGGGACAGGGCAGGCTACGAGCAGTACTTC.